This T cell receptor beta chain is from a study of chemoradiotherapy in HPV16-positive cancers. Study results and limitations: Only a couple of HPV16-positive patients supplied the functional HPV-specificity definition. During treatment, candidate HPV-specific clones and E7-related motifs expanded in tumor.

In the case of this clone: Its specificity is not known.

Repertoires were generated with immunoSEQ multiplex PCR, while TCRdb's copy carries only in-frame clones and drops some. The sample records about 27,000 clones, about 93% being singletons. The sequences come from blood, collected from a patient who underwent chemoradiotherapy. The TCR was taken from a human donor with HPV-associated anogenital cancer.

CDR3 bases: TGTGCCAGCGAGGGGAACACTGAAGCTTTCTTT. Its translation is CASEGNTEAFF. This sequence joins TRBV19 and TRBJ1-1; D is uncertain. Trimming left V 9 bases short and J 1 base short, with 6 bases between. The CDR3 totals 11 residues. In germline, CDR1 is LNHDA, CDR2 SQIVND (reference sequence).